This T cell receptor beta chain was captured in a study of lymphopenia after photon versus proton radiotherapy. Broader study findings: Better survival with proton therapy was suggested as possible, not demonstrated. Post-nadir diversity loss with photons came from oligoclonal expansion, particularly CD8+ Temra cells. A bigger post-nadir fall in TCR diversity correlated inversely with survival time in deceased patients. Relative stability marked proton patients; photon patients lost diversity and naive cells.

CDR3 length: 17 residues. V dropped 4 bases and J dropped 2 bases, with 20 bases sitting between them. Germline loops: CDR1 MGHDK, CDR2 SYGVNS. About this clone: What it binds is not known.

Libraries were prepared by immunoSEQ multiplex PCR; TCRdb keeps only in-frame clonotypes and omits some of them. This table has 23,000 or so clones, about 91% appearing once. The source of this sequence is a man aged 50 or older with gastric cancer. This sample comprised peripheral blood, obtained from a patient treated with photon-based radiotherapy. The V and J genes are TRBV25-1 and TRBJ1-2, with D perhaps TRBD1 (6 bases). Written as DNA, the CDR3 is TGTGCCAGCAGTGCAATTGCCGACCGGACAGCCAACTATGGCTACACCTTC. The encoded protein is CASSAIADRTANYGYTF.